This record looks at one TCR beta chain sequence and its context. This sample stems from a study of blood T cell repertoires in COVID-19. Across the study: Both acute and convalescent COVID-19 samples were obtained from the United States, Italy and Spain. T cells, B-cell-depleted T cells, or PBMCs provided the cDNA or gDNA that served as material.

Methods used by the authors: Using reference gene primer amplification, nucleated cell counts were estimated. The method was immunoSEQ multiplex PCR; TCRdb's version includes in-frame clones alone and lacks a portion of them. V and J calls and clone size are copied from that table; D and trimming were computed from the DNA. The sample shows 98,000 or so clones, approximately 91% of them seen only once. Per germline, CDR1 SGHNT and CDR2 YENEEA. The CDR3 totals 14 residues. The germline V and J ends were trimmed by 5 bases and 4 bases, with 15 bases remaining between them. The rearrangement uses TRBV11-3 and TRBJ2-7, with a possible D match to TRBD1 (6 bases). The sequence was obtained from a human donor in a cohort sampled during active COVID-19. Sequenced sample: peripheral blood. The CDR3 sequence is CASSQTEGTYEQYF. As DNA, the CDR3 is TGTGCCAGCAGCCAAACAGAGGGGACATACGAGCAGTACTTC.